This T cell receptor beta chain was observed in a study of cytomegalovirus exposure and HLA in healthy donors. Whole-study results and caveats: According to an earlier analysis, most TCR beta V segments yielded productive rearrangements about 90% or about 30% of the time. Common viral pathogens seemed to be connected with several of the most significant clusters, according to a later analysis. In a later analysis, HLA-C alleles had the fewest associated TCRs, DRB1 alleles the most.

About this clone: Its specificity is not known.

This CDR3 contains 15 residues. The germline V and J ends were trimmed by 3 bases and 13 bases, with 24 bases remaining between them. Germline assignment: CDR1 MNHNS and CDR2 SASEGT. In the PCR, 60 Vbeta and 13 Jbeta primers were used. Repertoires were generated with immunoSEQ multiplex PCR, while TCRdb's copy carries only in-frame clones and drops some. The sample has tens of thousands of clones; the top ten hold approximately 2%. Sequencing input: PBMCs. The rearrangement uses TRBV6-1 and TRBJ1-1; tentative D call: TRBD1 (5 bases). The receptor was isolated from a woman aged 18-30 years in good health and CMV-seronegative. In nucleotides, the CDR3 is TGTGCCAGCAGTGAGCGCACACCGGGAGGGACCCAAAATTTCTTT. Translated, it gives CASSERTPGGTQNFF.